This T cell receptor (beta chain) was recovered during a study of shared clonotypes between healthy human individuals. Study-wide results and limits: Relative to memory subsets, naive subsets generally showed larger estimated richness.

Naive CD8 cells were CD45RO-negative, positively selected for CCR7, excluding terminally differentiated effector memory CD45RA+ cells. Donors comprised healthy HIV-negative adults lacking recent acute infections or vaccinations. Sorted-subset replicate PCR reactions were performed with roughly 200 ng DNA, corresponding to tens of thousands of T cell genomes. Clones were sequenced by immunoSEQ multiplex PCR, and TCRdb holds only the in-frame ones, with some missing. Of over 750,000 clones listed, roughly 96% are singletons. A note on this clone: Its specificity is not known.

This CDR3 region has 15 residues. CDR1 is SGHRS and CDR2 is YFSETQ in the germline V gene. Trimming pared 4 bases from V and 0 bases from J, leaving 11 bases between. Sample: naive CD8+ T cells sorted from blood. V is TRBV5-1 and J is TRBJ2-1; no firm D call. The clonotype was recovered from a man aged 30 to 45 in good health. The DNA of the CDR3 is TGCGCCAGCAGCCCTGAGCCAGGCTCCTACAATGAGCAGTTCTTC. Residues: CASSPEPGSYNEQFF.